Following are 31 T cell receptor beta chains from one sample sequenced in a study of blood T cell repertoires in COVID-19. Libraries were prepared by immunoSEQ multiplex PCR; TCRdb keeps only in-frame clonotypes and omits some of them. This sample yields roughly 500,000 clones, of which approximately 90% are seen a single time; approximately 8% belongs to the top ten. The source material was PBMCs or T cells enriched from blood (not recorded which). The receptors stem from a woman in her sixties or seventies who had recovered from COVID-19.

Turning to this clone: This sample also contains other DNA sequences that code for the same CDR3. The J gene is TRBJ2-3, the V gene TRBV2, with TRBD1 matching 10 bases. In germline, CDR1 is SNHLY, CDR2 FYNNEI. The CDR3 totals 15 residues. V lost 6 bases to trimming and J lost 1 base; unmatched junction nucleotides: 4. The CDR3 DNA reads as TGTGCCAGCAGAACCGGGACAGGGGGCACAGATACGCAGTATTTT. This gives the protein CASRTGTGGTDTQYF.

For the CDR3, the DNA is TGCGCCAGCAGCCTAGGGGTCCTAGCGAGCCCTCAAGAAGAGCAGTTCTTC. This translates into CASSLGVLASPQEEQFF. This sequence joins TRBV5-1 and TRBJ2-1; D might be TRBD2 (6 bases). Per the germline V gene, CDR1 is SGHRS and CDR2 is YFSETQ. The V end was cut by 4 bases, the J end by 10 bases, with 27 bases between. This CDR3 comprises 17 residues.

The chain recombines TRBV13 with TRBJ2-1; 7 bases line up with TRBD2. V shed 0 bases, J shed 5 bases, and the junction held 10 bases outside the gene matches. The CDR3 contains 17 residues. Germline V gene data show CDR1 as PRHDT and CDR2 as FYEKMQ (reference sequence). The CDR3 sequence is CASSLGWTRASHNEQFF. For the CDR3, the DNA is TGTGCCAGCAGCTTAGGCTGGACTAGGGCCTCGCACAATGAGCAGTTCTTC.

This clone was seen a handful of times. The chain couples TRBV29-1 to TRBJ1-4; 10 bases match TRBD1. Germline loops: CDR1 SQVTM, CDR2 ANQGSEA. This CDR3 is built from 13 residues. Trimming removed 8 bases from V and 12 bases from J; junction bases left unmatched: 12. CDR3 DNA sequence: TGCAGCTCTTCGACAGGGGGCCAAGGGGAACTGTTTTTT. Translated, it gives CSSSTGGQGELFF.

On this clone: Other nucleotide sequences from this sample produce the same CDR3. This chain links TRBV2 with TRBJ1-2, with a weak D call TRBD1 (6 bases). Germline loops: CDR1 SNHLY, CDR2 FYNNEI. The CDR3 consists of 12 residues. V lost 3 bases and J lost 4, with 6 bases in between. The CDR3 sequence: CASSEDSYGYTF. The CDR3 DNA follows: TGTGCCAGCAGTGAGGACAGCTATGGCTACACCTTC.

This sequence joins TRBV27 and TRBJ1-6, with TRBD1 as a possible D gene (5 bases). V lost 6 bases to trimming and J lost 8 bases, with 11 bases between them. The CDR3 contains 13 residues. Per the germline V gene, CDR1 is MNHEY and CDR2 is SMNVEV (reference sequence). In DNA, the CDR3 is TGTGCCAGCAGCCCTGGGGGGTATTCACCCCTCCACTTT. Translating gives CASSPGGYSPLHF.

V usage is TRBV11-3 and J usage is TRBJ2-3; possible D gene TRBD2, 5 bases. CDR1 and CDR2 from the germline V gene are SGHNT and YENEEA. Trimming pared 5 bases from V and 3 bases from J, leaving 18 bases between. The CDR3 contains 16 residues. CDR3 loop: CASSPKVYRGTDTQYF. CDR3 DNA: TGTGCCAGCAGCCCGAAGGTCTACCGGGGAACAGATACGCAGTATTTT.

J is TRBJ1-2 and V is TRBV4-2; possible D gene TRBD1, 5 bases. The CDR3 has 16 amino acids. The V gene's germline CDR1 is LGHNA and CDR2 YNFKEQ. V gave up 0 bases and J gave up 4 bases, with 15 bases separating them. The CDR3 region is CASSQEGEVKGYGYTF. The CDR3 DNA reads TGTGCCAGCAGCCAAGAAGGGGAGGTTAAGGGCTATGGCTACACCTTC.

The V and J genes are TRBV9 and TRBJ2-5; 11 positions agree with TRBD2. The CDR3 is 16 residues long. Trimming cost V 4 bases and J 5 bases; bases outside gene matches: 10. CDR1 and CDR2 from the germline V gene are SGDLS and YYNGEE. CDR3 DNA sequence: TGTGCCAGCAGCACGCGCCCGACTAGCGGGGTGGAGACCCAGTACTTC. This encodes CASSTRPTSGVETQYF.

The chain has TRBV5-5 and TRBJ2-7, with 7 bases lining up with TRBD1. V shed 2 bases and J 1 base; nucleotides not matched to a gene: 9. The CDR3 has 16 residues. The germline V gene encodes CDR1 SGHKS and CDR2 YYEKEE (reference sequence). CDR3 region: CASSFFTGDGSYEQYF. CDR3 DNA: TGTGCCAGCAGCTTCTTTACAGGGGATGGGTCCTACGAGCAGTACTTC.

The chain couples TRBV27 to TRBJ2-1; 11 bases are shared with TRBD1. The CDR3 sequence is 15 residues long. With V trimmed by 4 bases and J by 3 bases, 2 bases remained unmatched. From germline, CDR1 is MNHEY and CDR2 SMNVEV (reference sequence). The CDR3 protein is CASSSGTGGYNEQFF. The CDR3 DNA reads TGTGCCAGCAGTTCAGGGACAGGGGGCTACAATGAGCAGTTCTTC.

The chain links TRBV7-2 to TRBJ1-6; TRBD1 aligns across 9 bases. Germline CDR1 reads SGHTA; CDR2 reads FQGNSA. Unmatched junction bases numbered 4, after V lost 1 base and J lost 6 bases. The CDR3 contains 16 residues. The CDR3 DNA reads TGTGCCAGCAGCTTAGTAGGGGGACAGGGTAATTCACCCCTCCACTTT. This sequence encodes CASSLVGGQGNSPLHF.

V usage is TRBV2 and J usage is TRBJ2-7; 8 bases align to TRBD1. With V trimmed by 6 bases and J by 2 bases, 6 bases remained unmatched. This CDR3 is built from 14 residues. Per the germline V gene, CDR1 is SNHLY and CDR2 is FYNNEI. CDR3 amino acids: CASRARTGPYEQYV. For the CDR3, the DNA is TGTGCCAGCAGGGCCAGGACAGGGCCCTACGAGCAGTACGTC.

This clone was seen only once. This sequence joins TRBV13 and TRBJ2-7; D perhaps matches TRBD1 (6 bases). This CDR3 has 15 residues. V gave up 3 bases and J gave up 1 base, with 13 bases separating them. CDR1 is PRHDT and CDR2 is FYEKMQ in the germline V gene (reference sequence). This CDR3 is CASSLGLQGSYEQYF. For the CDR3, the DNA is TGTGCCAGCAGCTTGGGCCTCCAGGGGTCCTACGAGCAGTACTTC.

V and J are TRBV5-1 and TRBJ2-5; 7 bases are a match to TRBD1. Losses at the gene ends were 4 bases for V and 5 bases for J; bases not matched to a gene: 11. The CDR3 extends over 15 amino acids. Germline V lookup: CDR1 SGHRS, CDR2 YFSETQ. CDR3 sequence: CASSIGQATGETQYF. CDR3 DNA sequence: TGCGCCAGCAGCATCGGACAGGCCACAGGGGAGACCCAGTACTTC.

The rearrangement links TRBV7-9 to TRBJ1-5; possible D gene TRBD1, 6 bases. This CDR3 is 16 amino acids long. With 5 bases removed from V and 7 bases from J, the gap between germline ends came to 21 bases. Germline CDR1 reads SEHNR; CDR2 reads FQNEAQ (reference sequence). The CDR3 DNA is TGTGCCAGCAGCCCGGACGCGGGGGCCTTGGGACAGCCCCAGCATTTT. Encoded protein: CASSPDAGALGQPQHF.

The chain uses TRBV7-8 and TRBJ1-5; no reliable D call. CDR3 length equals 13 residues. V lost 0 bases and J lost 7, with 7 bases in between. The germline CDR1 and CDR2 sequences are SGHVS and FQNEAQ. The CDR3 bases are TGTGCCAGCAGCTTAGCGCACAGCCAGCCCCAGCATTTT. It yields the protein CASSLAHSQPQHF.

The rearrangement links TRBV7-8 to TRBJ1-1, with D maybe TRBD1 (6 bases). The V end was cut by 6 bases, the J end by 0 bases, with 11 bases between. The CDR3 is made up of 14 amino acids. Germline-derived CDR1 and CDR2 are SGHVS and FQNEAQ. Written as DNA, the CDR3 is TGTGCCAGCAGGACAGGCATCATGAACACTGAAGCTTTCTTT. Its protein product is CASRTGIMNTEAFF.

This chain links TRBV19 with TRBJ2-3; D unresolved. V was trimmed by 3 bases and J by 0 bases, leaving 22 bases between them. This CDR3 is 19 amino acids long. Germline V gives CDR1 LNHDA, CDR2 SQIVND (reference sequence). CDR3: CASSISPGRKTSSTDTQYF. In DNA, the CDR3 is TGTGCCAGTAGTATTTCCCCAGGCCGTAAAACTTCTAGCACAGATACGCAGTATTTT.

CDR3 in amino acids: CATSDSGGAADTQYF. The CDR3 region has the DNA TGTGCCACCAGTGACAGCGGGGGGGCCGCGGATACGCAGTATTTT. The rearrangement joins TRBV24-1 to TRBJ2-3; the match to TRBD2 covers 10 bases. V lost 4 bases and J lost 6; bases outside the gene matches: 6. CDR3 length: 15 residues. Looked up from germline, CDR1 is KGHDR and CDR2 is SFDVKD.

The rearrangement joins TRBV27 to TRBJ2-3; perhaps TRBD2 as D (7 bases). V gave up 5 bases and J gave up 1 base, with 19 bases separating them. The germline CDR1 and CDR2 sequences are MNHEY and SMNVEV (reference sequence). This CDR3 is 17 amino acids long. The CDR3 loop is CASSKGWGGRGTDTQYF. The CDR3 DNA reads TGTGCCAGCAGTAAAGGATGGGGGGGCCGCGGCACAGATACGCAGTATTTT.

The DNA of the CDR3 is TGTGCCAGCAGTGATATAGGACGGGGGACTGAAGCTTTCTTT. This codes for CASSDIGRGTEAFF. This chain uses TRBV6-1 with TRBJ1-1, with a weak D call TRBD1 (5 bases). Germline values: CDR1 MNHNS, CDR2 SASEGT. CDR3 length equals 14 residues. V was cut by 3 bases and J by 5 bases, with 13 bases left in between.

This clone showed up just once. The genes are TRBV14 and TRBJ1-2; 8 bases agree with TRBD1. V lost 1 base to trimming and J lost 6 bases; unmatched junction nucleotides: 10. Germline CDR1 reads SGHDN; CDR2 reads FVKESK. CDR3 length: 16 residues. The DNA of the CDR3 is TGTGCCAGCAGCCAAGTCGAGGGGCAGGGGGCGCATGGCTACACCTTC. Translating it yields CASSQVEGQGAHGYTF.

The chain employs TRBV12-3 or TRBV12-4 and TRBJ2-1; D is ambiguous. V was shortened by 7 bases and J by 7 bases, with 11 bases between the two germline ends. The CDR3 is 12 residues long. For the CDR3, the DNA is TGTGCCAGCACTAGACGTGTAAATGAGCAGTTCTTC. It specifies CASTRRVNEQFF.

V usage is TRBV12-1 and J usage is TRBJ2-1; the table assigns TRBD2, which was not confirmed against the DNA. TRBV12-1 is described as a pseudogene. CDR3 length equals 13 residues. CDR3 DNA: TGTGCCAGCAGTGGACTGGGTAGGAATGAGCAGTTCTTC. Translated: CASSGLGRNEQFF.

Comment on this clone: The junction does not match germline at one end; this may be a read error. The rearrangement joins TRBV7-7 to TRBJ2-7; 8 bases are a match to TRBD1. This CDR3 has 16 residues. The germline V gene encodes CDR1 SSHAT and CDR2 FNYEAQ (reference sequence). CDR3 nucleotide sequence: TGTGCTAGCAGCTTAGAGGGGGTGACAGGGGCGCGGGAGCAGTACTTC. Residues: CASSLEGVTGAREQYF. The full variable domain, completed using reference TRBV7-7 and TRBJ2-7, is GAGVSQSPRYKVTKRGQDVTLRCDPISSHATLYWYQQALGQGPEFLTYFNYEAQPDKSGLPSDRFSAERPEGSISTLTIQRTEQRDSAMYRCASSLEGVTGAREQYFGPGTRLTVT.

The chain links TRBV4-1 to TRBJ2-1, with 9 bases fitting TRBD1. The CDR3 extends over 13 amino acids. Germline assignment: CDR1 MGHRA and CDR2 YSYEKL. Unmatched junction bases numbered 3, after V lost 4 bases and J lost 8 bases. CDR3 residues: CASSLQGADEQFF. CDR3 nucleotides: TGCGCCAGCAGCCTACAGGGGGCGGATGAGCAGTTCTTC.

The chain carries TRBV6-1 and TRBJ1-2; D uncertain. The germline gives CDR1 MNHNS, CDR2 SASEGT. Trimming took off 3 bases at V and 0 bases at J, with 8 bases between the two ends. The CDR3 loop spans 14 amino acids. The CDR3 bases are TGTGCCAGCAGTGAGGTTAGAGCTAACTATGGCTACACCTTC. Translation gives CASSEVRANYGYTF.

This rearrangement joins TRBV2 to TRBJ2-2, with 9 bases lining up with TRBD2. J gave up 2 bases and V 3 bases, and 10 bases lay outside the gene matches. The CDR3 consists of 18 residues. Germline lookup yields CDR1 SNHLY and CDR2 FYNNEI. The CDR3 DNA follows: TGTGCCAGCAGTGAGCGTTCCTTAGCGGGAGACAACACCGGGGAGCTGTTTTTT. Translated, it gives CASSERSLAGDNTGELFF.

The chain joins TRBV30 to TRBJ1-4; D unresolved. In germline, CDR1 is GTSNPN, CDR2 SVGIG (reference sequence). This CDR3 comprises 14 residues. Trimming removed 1 base at V and 7 bases at J, with 13 bases between. CDR3 in DNA: TGTGCCTGGAGTGAGGGAGTGGGGAGTGAAAAACTGTTTTTT. This codes for CAWSEGVGSEKLFF.

This clone was detected once. The chain uses TRBV5-8 and TRBJ1-1; the match to TRBD1 covers 7 bases. CDR1 is SGHTS and CDR2 is YDEGEE in the germline V gene. After removal of 1 base from V and 6 bases from J, the junction contained 6 bases not matched to a gene. CDR3 size: 14 residues. The CDR3 protein is CASSLFSGTAEAFF. The CDR3 nucleotides read TGTGCCAGCAGCTTGTTTTCGGGGACAGCTGAAGCTTTCTTT.